These 7 T cell receptor beta chains originate from one sample sequenced in a study. TCRdb fed the 5' RACE reads into MiXCR, producing one record per CDR3 protein. Of over 55,000 distinct CDR3 sequences listed, approximately 31% are singletons. The sequencing sample was made of tumor-infiltrating naive CD4+ T cells sorted from the breast tumor. Specified subset: naive CD4+ T cells, CD4+CD45RA+CD25-. Every receptor here comes from a female donor with breast cancer.

This chain connects TRBV27 to TRBJ2-3, with D unresolved. The CDR3 runs to 14 residues. Germline V gene lookup returns CDR1 MNHEY and CDR2 SMNVEV (reference sequence). The V and J ends lost 4 bases and 0 bases respectively, with 8 bases between them. DNA for the CDR3: TGTGCCAGCAGTTACCTTCGGAGCACAGATACGCAGTATTTT. Its protein is CASSYLRSTDTQYF.

This clonotype was detected only a few times. The rearrangement uses TRBV7-2 and TRBJ2-2; D is undetermined. Germline V gene lookup returns CDR1 SGHTA and CDR2 FQGNSA. Trimming shortened V by 6 bases and J by 7 bases, and 12 bases separated the two germline ends. The CDR3 has 13 residues. In DNA, the CDR3 is TGTGCCAGCAGTCCCTTCACCCGCGGGGAGCTGTTTTTT. It encodes CASSPFTRGELFF.

The chain carries TRBV28 and TRBJ1-2; no firm D call. Trimming stripped 5 bases from V and 4 bases from J, with 14 bases between. The germline V gene encodes CDR1 MDHEN and CDR2 SYDVKM. The CDR3 has 14 residues. The CDR3 protein is CASSPPQFRYGYTF. The DNA of the CDR3 is TGTGCCAGCAGTCCCCCCCAGTTCCGCTATGGCTACACCTTC.

On this clonotype itself: At one end, the junction sequence differs from germline, possibly due to a read error. The genes are TRBV24-1 and TRBJ2-3; D is unresolved. This CDR3 is built from 15 residues. Germline lookup yields CDR1 KGHDR and CDR2 SFDVKD. DNA of the CDR3: TGTGCCACCAGTGACCCACAAGTTAGCACAGATACGCATTATTTT. It is translated as CATSDPQVSTDTHYF.

The genes are TRBV12-3 or TRBV12-4 and TRBJ1-1; 7 bases line up with TRBD1. The CDR3 contains 12 residues. Trimming took 8 bases from V and 11 from J; bases not matched to a gene: 11. This CDR3 is CASGYIGTEAFF. The CDR3 DNA is TGTGCCAGCGGTTACATCGGGACAGAGGCTTTCTTT.

The chain uses TRBV5-1 and TRBJ1-1; 10 bases are a match to TRBD1. The trim removed 3 bases at V and 3 bases at J, leaving 14 bases unmatched. Looked up from germline, CDR1 is SGHRS and CDR2 is YFSETQ. This CDR3 is built from 18 residues. CDR3 in DNA: TGCGCCAGCAGCTCACCGGGACAGGGGAAGTCATCGGACACTGAAGCTTTCTTT. Translating it yields CASSSPGQGKSSDTEAFF.

In its sample, this clonotype was seen a few times. The chain links TRBV4-2 to TRBJ2-7, with 7 nucleotides matching TRBD2. There are 16 residues in the CDR3. Trimming took 0 bases from V and 2 from J; bases not matched to a gene: 7. The V gene's germline CDR1 is LGHNA and CDR2 YNFKEQ. CDR3 in DNA: TGTGCCAGCAGCCAAGATGGGGGGGGGACGACCTACGAGCAGTACTTC. Amino acids: CASSQDGGGTTYEQYF.